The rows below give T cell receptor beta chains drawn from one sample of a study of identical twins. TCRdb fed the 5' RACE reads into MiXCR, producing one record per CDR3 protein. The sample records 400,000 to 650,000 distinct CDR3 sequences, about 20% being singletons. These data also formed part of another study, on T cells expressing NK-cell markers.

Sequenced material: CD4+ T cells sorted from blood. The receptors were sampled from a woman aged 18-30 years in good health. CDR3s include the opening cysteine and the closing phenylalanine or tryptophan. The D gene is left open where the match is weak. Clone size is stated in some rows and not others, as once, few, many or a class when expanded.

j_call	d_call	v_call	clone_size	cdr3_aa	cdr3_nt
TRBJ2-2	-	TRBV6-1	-	CASREQYPIFGDPWELFF	TGTGCCAGCAGGGAACAGTACCCCATTTTCGGGGACCCGTGGGAGCTGTTTTTT
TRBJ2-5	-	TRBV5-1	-	CASSYEVRGEGETQYF	TGCGCCAGCAGTTACGAGGTTAGGGGGGAAGGAGAGACCCAGTACTTC
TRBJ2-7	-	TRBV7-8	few	CASSRDQIEQYF	TGTGCCAGCAGCCGAGACCAGATCGAGCAGTACTTC
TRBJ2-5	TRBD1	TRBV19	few	CASRTGGSETQYF	TGTGCCAGCCGGACAGGGGGCAGCGAGACCCAGTACTTC
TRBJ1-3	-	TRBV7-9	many	CASSLASSGNTIYF	TGTGCCAGCAGCCTGGCGAGCTCTGGAAACACCATATATTTT
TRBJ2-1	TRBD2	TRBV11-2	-	CASRSASGGNEQFF	TGTGCCAGCAGATCGGCTAGCGGGGGCAATGAGCAGTTCTTC
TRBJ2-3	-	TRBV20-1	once	CSARGPVTDTQYF	TGCAGTGCTAGGGGGCCAGTCACAGATACGCAGTATTTT
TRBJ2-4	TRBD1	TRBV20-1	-	CSATGGADIQYF	TGCAGTGCTACAGGGGGCGCGGACATTCAGTACTTC
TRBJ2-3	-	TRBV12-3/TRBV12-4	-	CASSKNSFGTDTQYF	TGTGCCAGCAGCAAAAATAGCTTCGGCACAGATACGCAGTATTTT
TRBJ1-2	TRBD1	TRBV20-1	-	CSASQGVDGYTF	TGCAGTGCTAGCCAGGGGGTAGACGGCTACACCTTC
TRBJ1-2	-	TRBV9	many	CASSVNLGGYTF	TGTGCCAGCAGCGTCAACTTAGGTGGCTACACCTTC
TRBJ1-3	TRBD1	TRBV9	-	CASSLQGLAGNTIYF	TGTGCCAGCAGTTTACAGGGGCTCGCGGGAAACACCATATATTTT
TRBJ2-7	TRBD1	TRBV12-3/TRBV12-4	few	CASSLTQGYEQYF	TGTGCCAGCAGTTTGACACAGGGGTACGAGCAGTACTTC
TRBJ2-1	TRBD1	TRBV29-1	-	CSLGQGSYNEQFF	TGCAGCTTGGGACAGGGCTCCTACAATGAGCAGTTCTTC
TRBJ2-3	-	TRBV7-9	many	CASSYYAGTKLTDTQYF	TGTGCCAGCAGCTATTACGCCGGGACAAAGCTCACAGATACGCAGTATTTT
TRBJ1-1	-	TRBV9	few	CASSRTSTNTEAFF	TGTGCCAGCAGCCGGACCTCCACGAACACTGAAGCTTTCTTT
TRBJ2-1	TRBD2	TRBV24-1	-	CATSDKSGLAAYNEQFF	TGTGCCACCAGTGATAAATCAGGACTAGCAGCTTACAATGAGCAGTTCTTC
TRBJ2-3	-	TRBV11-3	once	CASSSFGQDTQYF	TGTGCCAGCAGCTCCTTTGGACAGGATACGCAGTATTTT
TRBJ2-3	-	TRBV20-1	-	CSARDEGTDTQYF	TGCAGTGCTAGAGATGAGGGAACAGATACGCAGTATTTT
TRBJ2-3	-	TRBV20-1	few	CSARDWRGRTDTQYF	TGCAGTGCTAGAGATTGGCGGGGCCGCACAGATACGCAGTATTTT
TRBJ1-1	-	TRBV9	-	CASSVFPNTEAFF	TGTGCCAGCAGCGTCTTTCCGAACACTGAAGCTTTCTTT
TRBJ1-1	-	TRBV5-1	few	CASSLAESTEAFF	TGCGCCAGCAGCTTGGCCGAAAGCACTGAAGCTTTCTTT
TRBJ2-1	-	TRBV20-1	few	CSAPGFPRYNEQFF	TGCAGTGCCCCTGGGTTCCCTCGGTACAATGAGCAGTTCTTC
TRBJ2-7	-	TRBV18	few	CASSPNRAGYEQYF	TGTGCCAGCTCACCCAACAGGGCGGGCTACGAGCAGTACTTC
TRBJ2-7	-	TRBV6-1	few	CASRLRGVGEQYF	TGTGCCAGCAGGCTAAGGGGAGTTGGCGAGCAGTACTTC
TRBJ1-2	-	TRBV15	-	CATSRVRVIYGYTF	TGTGCCACCAGCAGAGTGCGAGTAATTTATGGCTACACCTTC
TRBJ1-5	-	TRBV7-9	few	CASSFGGSGQPQHF	TGTGCCAGCAGCTTTGGTGGGTCTGGGCAGCCCCAGCATTTT
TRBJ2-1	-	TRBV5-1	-	CASSMTPAGINEQFF	TGCGCCAGCAGCATGACCCCCGCGGGCATAAATGAGCAGTTCTTC
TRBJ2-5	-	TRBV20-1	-	CSAGDLGSQETQYF	TGCAGTGCTGGGGACCTGGGGTCCCAAGAGACCCAGTACTTC